Listed below are T cell receptor beta chains from one sample, sequenced in a study of cytomegalovirus exposure and HLA in healthy donors. The assay was immunoSEQ multiplex PCR, and TCRdb's table has in-frame clones only and misses some. The table has about 52,000 clones, roughly 60% seen once. The sequenced sample consisted of PBMCs. Receptors originate from a human donor in good health. Each CDR3 is given with its conserved first and last residue. D genes are given only for firm matches. For some rows the clone size is stated as once, few or many, or as a class when expanded; others skip it.

TRBV10-2	TRBD1	NA	TRBJ1-5	CASRDRDHQPQHF	TGCGCCAGCCGGGACAGGGACCATCAGCCCCAGCATTTT
TRBV6-5	NA	few	TRBJ2-1	CASRPDTSSYNEQFF	TGTGCCAGCAGACCCGACACGAGCTCCTACAATGAGCAGTTCTTC
TRBV30	TRBD1	NA	TRBJ1-1	CAWSPGQGAGTEAFF	TGTGCCTGGAGTCCCGGACAGGGGGCCGGCACTGAAGCTTTCTTT
TRBV9	TRBD1	once	TRBJ1-6	CASSVEVRGNSPLHF	TGTGCCAGCAGCGTAGAGGTCAGGGGGAATTCACCCCTCCACTTT
TRBV5-4	TRBD2	NA	TRBJ2-7	CASSREGFEQYF	TGTGCCAGCAGCCGGGAGGGGTTCGAGCAGTACTTC
TRBV14	NA	NA	TRBJ1-4	CASSSRRVGEKLFF	TGTGCCAGCAGCTCCCGGCGGGTCGGCGAAAAACTGTTTTTT
TRBV5-4	NA	few	TRBJ1-2	CASSLAVLGALGAGYPF	TGTGCCAGCAGCTTGGCTGTTTTAGGAGCCTTGGGGGCTGGCTACCCCTTC
TRBV7-2	TRBD1	NA	TRBJ1-5	CASSWDRRNQPQHF	TGTGCCAGCAGCTGGGACAGGAGAAATCAGCCCCAGCATTTT
TRBV4-1	TRBD2	NA	TRBJ2-3	CASSLTSGRTDTQYF	TGCGCCAGCAGCCTCACTAGCGGCCGCACAGATACGCAGTATTTT
TRBV7-9	TRBD1	NA	TRBJ1-1	CASSLTGGRSQAFF	TGTGCCAGCAGCTTAACAGGGGGCCGAAGTCAAGCTTTCTTT
TRBV9	TRBD1	once	TRBJ1-5	CASSSGQDNQPQHF	TGTGCCAGCAGCTCCGGACAGGACAATCAGCCCCAGCATTTT
TRBV4-1	NA	NA	TRBJ1-2	CASSQEKRANYGYPF	TGCGCCAGCAGCCAAGAGAAAAGAGCTAACTATGGCTACCCCTTC
TRBV2	NA	NA	TRBJ1-3	CASRATESSGNTIYF	TGTGCCAGCAGAGCTACAGAGAGCTCTGGAAACACCATATATTTT
TRBV30	TRBD2	NA	TRBJ2-2	CAWSRGGGGELFF	TGTGCCTGGAGCCGCGGGGGAGGCGGGGAGCTGTTTTTT
TRBV7-9	NA	few	TRBJ2-1	CASVHSYNEQFF	TGTGCCAGCGTACACTCCTACAATGAGCAGTTCTTC
TRBV27	NA	NA	TRBJ2-7	CASSLFLDRPYEQYF	TGTGCCAGCAGTTTATTTCTGGACAGACCTTACGAGCAGTACTTC
TRBV30	NA	few	TRBJ2-5	CAWSRRVRETQYF	TGTGCCTGGAGTCGGCGGGTACGGGAGACCCAGTACTTC
TRBV5-1	TRBD1	NA	TRBJ1-1	CASSPWTGGDTEAFF	TGCGCCAGCAGCCCGTGGACAGGGGGGGACACTGAAGCTTTCTTT
TRBV7-2	TRBD2	NA	TRBJ2-7	CASSLNSGGSYEQYF	TGTGCCAGCAGCTTAAATAGCGGGGGATCCTACGAGCAGTACTTC
TRBV10-3	NA	NA	TRBJ1-3	CAISESGHFSGNTIYF	TGTGCCATCAGTGAGTCGGGACACTTCTCTGGAAACACCATATATTTT
TRBV12-5	TRBD1	NA	TRBJ2-7	CVRRDRGGLGSYEQYF	TGTGTCCGACGGGACAGGGGCGGGTTAGGGTCCTACGAGCAGTACTTC
TRBV5-1	TRBD2	NA	TRBJ2-7	CASTPGGLEQYF	TGCGCCAGCACCCCCGGGGGGTTGGAGCAGTACTTC
TRBV9	NA	NA	TRBJ1-5	CASSGLLNQPQHF	TGTGCCAGCAGCGGGTTACTTAATCAGCCCCAGCATTTT
TRBV7-9	TRBD1	NA	TRBJ2-2	CASSFGTGSTGELFF	TGTGCCAGCAGCTTCGGGACAGGGAGCACCGGGGAGCTGTTTTTT
TRBV4-1	NA	NA	TRBJ2-1	CASSQMAGEQFF	TGCGCCAGCAGCCAAATGGCGGGAGAGCAGTTCTTC